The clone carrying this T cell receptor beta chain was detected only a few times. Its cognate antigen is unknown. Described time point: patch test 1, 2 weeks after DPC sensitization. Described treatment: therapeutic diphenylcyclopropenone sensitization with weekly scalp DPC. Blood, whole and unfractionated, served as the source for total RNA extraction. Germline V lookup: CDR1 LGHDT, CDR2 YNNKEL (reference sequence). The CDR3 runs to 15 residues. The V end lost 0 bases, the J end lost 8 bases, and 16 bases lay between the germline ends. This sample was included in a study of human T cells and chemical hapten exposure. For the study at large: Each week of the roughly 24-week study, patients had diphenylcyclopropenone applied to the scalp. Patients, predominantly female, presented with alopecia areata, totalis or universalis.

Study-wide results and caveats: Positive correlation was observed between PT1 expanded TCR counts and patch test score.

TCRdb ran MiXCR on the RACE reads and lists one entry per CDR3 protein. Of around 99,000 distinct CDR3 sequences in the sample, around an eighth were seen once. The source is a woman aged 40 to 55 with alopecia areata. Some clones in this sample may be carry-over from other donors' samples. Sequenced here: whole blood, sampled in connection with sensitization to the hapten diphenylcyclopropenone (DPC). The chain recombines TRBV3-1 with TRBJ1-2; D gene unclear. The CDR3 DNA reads TGTGCCAGCAGCCAAGATCATTCAGGAGCGATGGGCTACACCTTC. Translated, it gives CASSQDHSGAMGYTF. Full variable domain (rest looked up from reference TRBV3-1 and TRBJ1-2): DTAVSQTPKYLVTQMGNDKSIKCEQNLGHDTMYWYKQDSKKFLKIMFSYNNKELIINETVPNRFSPKSPDKAHLNLHINSLELGDSAVYFCASSQDHSGAMGYTFGSGTRLTVV.